Below, 26 T cell receptor beta chains from the same sample are listed, as sequenced in a study of T cells in Graves' hyperthyroidism and ophthalmopathy. Amplified TCR beta CDR3 regions derived from RNA transcripts. The primer set for the first-round RT-PCR of the TCR CDR3 was HTBI. From the multiplex PCR reads, TCRdb called clonotypes with MiXCR, one entry per CDR3 protein. The sample lists about 420,000 distinct CDR3 sequences, around 14% occurring once. Specimen: blood. All receptors derive from a woman aged 18-29 years with Graves' hyperthyroidism.

This clonotype was recorded a few times. This chain links TRBV6-5 with TRBJ1-6; D not certain. This CDR3 region has 17 residues. The germline gives CDR1 MNHEY, CDR2 SVGAGI. Trimming stripped 0 bases from V and 0 bases from J, with 9 bases between. CDR3 loop: CASSYSVGFSYNSPLHF. The CDR3 nucleotides are TGTGCCAGCAGTTACTCGGTGGGGTTCTCCTATAATTCACCCCTCCACTTT.

Ten or more counts support this clonotype. The J gene is TRBJ2-7, the V gene TRBV12-3 or TRBV12-4; no firm D call. The CDR3 runs to 13 residues. V was clipped by 3 bases and J by 7 bases, with 13 bases between them. The CDR3 DNA sequence: TGTGCCAGCAGTTTCATCAAGGTTGGGGAGCAGTACTTC. Its protein is CASSFIKVGEQYF.

V gene TRBV20-1 combines with J gene TRBJ2-5, with 15 bases fitting TRBD2. CDR3 length: 16 residues. Germline CDR1 and CDR2: DFQATT and SNEGSKA (reference sequence). The V gene end was trimmed by 3 bases and the J gene end by 5 bases; junction bases not matched to a gene: 7. The CDR3: CSARGQGTSGRETQYF. The CDR3 bases are TGCAGTGCTAGGGGTCAGGGGACTAGCGGGAGGGAGACCCAGTACTTC.

This clonotype was detected a few times. The chain recombines TRBV10-3 with TRBJ1-4; D gene unclear. V gave up 10 bases and J gave up 4 bases, with 10 bases separating them. The CDR3 has 12 amino acids. CDR1 and CDR2 from the germline V gene are ENHRY and SYGVKD. CDR3 in amino acids: CATGPSNEKLFF. The CDR3, as DNA: TGTGCCACCGGACCGAGTAATGAAAAACTGTTTTTT.

The chain has TRBV12-3 or TRBV12-4 and TRBJ1-4, with 7 positions matching TRBD1. Losses at the gene ends were 7 bases for V and 8 bases for J; bases not matched to a gene: 7. This CDR3 comprises 13 residues. This CDR3 reads CASKSGGWEKLFF. Written as DNA, the CDR3 is TGTGCCAGCAAATCAGGGGGTTGGGAAAAACTGTTTTTT.

This clonotype was seen a handful of times. The CDR3 region is CASSQEGLYGEQFF. The CDR3 DNA sequence: TGTGCCAGCAGCCAAGAGGGTCTTTACGGTGAGCAGTTCTTC. The V gene is TRBV3-1, the J gene TRBJ2-1; D is uncertain. CDR3 length: 14 amino acids. V was pared by 0 bases and J by 9 bases, with 12 bases between. Germline V lookup: CDR1 LGHDT, CDR2 YNNKEL (reference sequence).

Concerning this clonotype: A much larger clone lies a single base off, so this may be a read error. The chain links TRBV19 to TRBJ2-7; D gene ambiguous. The J call is uncertain, as TRBJ2-1 better fits the DNA end. The length of the CDR3 is 15 residues. Germline-derived CDR1 and CDR2 are LNHDA and SQIVND (reference sequence). In nucleotides, the CDR3 is TGTGCCAGTAGTATAGGTGGGGTCGACTCCTACGAGCAGTTCTTC. It encodes CASSIGGVDSYEQFF.

V usage is TRBV20-1 and J usage is TRBJ1-3, with TRBD1 as a possible D gene (5 bases). The CDR3 is 14 residues long. Trimming pared 6 bases from V and 3 bases from J, leaving 15 bases between. CDR1 is DFQATT, CDR2 SNEGSKA, per germline (reference sequence). CDR3 DNA sequence: TGCAGTGCCAGGCCAGGGACGGGTGGAAACACCATATATTTT. Encoded protein: CSARPGTGGNTIYF.

This clonotype was recorded a few times. This chain connects TRBV28 to TRBJ2-7, with D tentatively TRBD2 (5 bases). The CDR3 loop spans 13 amino acids. Germline values: CDR1 MDHEN, CDR2 SYDVKM. V lost 5 bases to trimming and J lost 4 bases, with 12 bases between them. For the CDR3, the DNA is TGTGCCAGCAGTATCCCTGGCGGGTACGAGCAGTACTTC. Protein: CASSIPGGYEQYF.

This clonotype was recorded many times. The J gene is TRBJ1-2, the V gene TRBV29-1; a possible D gene is TRBD1 (5 bases). CDR1 SQVTM and CDR2 ANQGSEA come from the germline V gene. V lost 5 bases and J 4 bases, leaving 11 bases between the germline ends. The CDR3 runs to 12 residues. CDR3 bases: TGCAGCGTTCGAACAGGCGTCTATGGCTACACCTTC. Translating gives CSVRTGVYGYTF.

In this sample, this clonotype turned up a few times. The rearrangement uses TRBV20-1 and TRBJ1-6, with D perhaps TRBD1 (6 bases). Germline CDR1 reads DFQATT; CDR2 reads SNEGSKA (reference sequence). This CDR3 is built from 14 residues. Trimming cost V 1 base and J 7 bases, with 11 bases left between them. The CDR3 sequence: CSARVLGGNSPLHF. The CDR3, as DNA: TGCAGTGCTAGAGTTCTAGGGGGGAATTCACCCCTCCACTTT.

This clonotype was seen repeatedly, ten times or more. V and J are TRBV10-3 and TRBJ2-3; D is undetermined. CDR1 is ENHRY, CDR2 SYGVKD, per germline. Trimming removed 8 bases at V and 2 bases at J, with 17 bases between. This CDR3 comprises 15 residues. The CDR3 DNA follows: TGTGCCATCTCGGGCAGCTCTCCTTCCACAGATACGCAGTATTTT. Protein sequence: CAISGSSPSTDTQYF.

This clonotype came up once. This chain joins TRBV2 and TRBJ1-4; D is ambiguous. The length of the CDR3 is 13 residues. The germline gives CDR1 SNHLY, CDR2 FYNNEI. V was pared by 6 bases and J by 7 bases, with 12 bases between. The CDR3 sequence is CASRGRVGEKLFF. As DNA, the CDR3 is TGTGCCAGCAGGGGGAGGGTTGGTGAAAAACTGTTTTTT.

The genes are TRBV29-1 and TRBJ1-5, with D possibly being TRBD1 (5 bases). CDR1 and CDR2 from the germline V gene are SQVTM and ANQGSEA. The CDR3 is 14 residues long. The V end lost 1 base, the J end lost 7 bases, and 14 bases lay between the germline ends. The CDR3 nucleotides read TGCAGCGTTGAAGTAAAGGGGTGGCTCCAGCCCCAGCATTTT. Protein: CSVEVKGWLQPQHF.

This clonotype was counted ten times or more. The V and J genes are TRBV2 and TRBJ2-1; D uncertain. Trimming removed 4 bases from V and 0 bases from J, with 4 bases in between. Germline V gene lookup returns CDR1 SNHLY and CDR2 FYNNEI. This CDR3 contains 13 residues. Here the CDR3 reads CASSVLSYNEQFF. In DNA form, the CDR3 reads TGTGCCAGCAGTGTTCTCTCCTACAATGAGCAGTTCTTC.

This clonotype showed up many times. The junction departs from the called germline gene at one end, perhaps through a read error. The CDR3 sequence: CASTLGQTYNSPLHF. CDR3 sequence (DNA): TGCGCCAGCACCTTGGGACAAACCTATAATTCACCCCTCCACTTT. This sequence joins TRBV5-1 and TRBJ1-6; the D gene is possibly TRBD1 (6 bases). The CDR3 is 15 residues long. Per the germline V gene, CDR1 is SGHRS and CDR2 is YFSETQ.

About this clonotype itself: A read error may explain this, as a much larger clone is one base away. CDR3 sequence: CASSQAGGGISGQYF. The DNA of the CDR3 is TGTGCCAGCAGCCAAGCGGGGGGGGGGATCTCCGGGCAGTACTTC. This chain links TRBV7-2 with TRBJ2-7; 10 nucleotides align to TRBD2. This CDR3 is built from 15 residues. Germline V gives CDR1 SGHTA, CDR2 FQGNSA. Trimming took 5 bases from V and 9 from J; bases not matched to a gene: 13.

This clonotype was seen at least ten times. The chain recombines TRBV27 with TRBJ1-5; D is unclear. Germline V gene lookup returns CDR1 MNHEY and CDR2 SMNVEV (reference sequence). V lost 3 bases, J lost 7 bases, and 13 bases lay in between. The CDR3 consists of 14 residues. The CDR3 DNA reads as TGTGCCAGCAGTTTTTTAGGTCGCGGGCAGCCCCAGCATTTT. It yields the protein CASSFLGRGQPQHF.

Note on this clonotype: A read error may be the cause here, since a much bigger clone is one base away. The rearrangement joins TRBV5-1 to TRBJ2-7; TRBD2 aligns across 7 bases. J was trimmed by 7 bases and V by 4 bases; bases with no gene match: 17. The germline gives CDR1 SGHRS, CDR2 YFSETQ. This CDR3 spans 16 amino acids. CDR3 nucleotides: TGCGCCAGCAGCCCCGGGACTACATCAGAGGGCTATGAGCAGTACTTC. Translating it yields CASSPGTTSEGYEQYF. Full variable domain (remainder filled in from reference TRBV5-1 and TRBJ2-7): KAGVTQTPRYLIKTRGQQVTLSCSPISGHRSVSWYQQTPGQGLQFLFEYFSETQRNKGNFPGRFSGRQFSNSRSEMNVSTLELGDSALYLCASSPGTTSEGYEQYFGPGTRLTVT.

This clonotype was picked up one time. The chain has TRBV19 and TRBJ2-7, with 9 bases fitting TRBD1. J gave up 0 bases and V 4 bases, and 7 bases lay outside the gene matches. From germline, CDR1 is LNHDA and CDR2 SQIVND (reference sequence). The CDR3 runs to 16 residues. CDR3 sequence (DNA): TGTGCCAGTAGTACCCCTGGACAGGGGAGCTCCTACGAGCAGTACTTC. Translated, it gives CASSTPGQGSSYEQYF. The full variable domain, rest sourced from reference TRBV19 and TRBJ2-7, is DGGITQSPKYLFRKEGQNVTLSCEQNLNHDAMYWYRQDPGQGLRLIYYSQIVNDFQKGDIAEGYSVSREKKESFPLTVTSAQKNPTAFYLCASSTPGQGSSYEQYFGPGTRLTVT.

This clonotype was counted ten times or more. The chain links TRBV11-2 to TRBJ2-7; possibly TRBD2 for D (6 bases). CDR1 is SGHAT, CDR2 FQNNGV, per germline. This CDR3 contains 15 residues. The V and J ends lost 4 bases and 0 bases respectively, with 13 bases between them. The CDR3 sequence: CASSSLGDSSYEQYF. The CDR3 region has the DNA TGTGCCAGCAGCTCCTTGGGGGACTCCTCCTACGAGCAGTACTTC.

This clonotype was picked up many times. One junction end disagrees with the germline gene, perhaps due to a read error. The V gene is TRBV2, the J gene TRBJ2-3, with a tentative D call TRBD1 (6 bases). Germline V CDR1 and CDR2: SNHLY, FYNNEI. The CDR3 sequence is 13 residues long. The chain's CDR3 is CAGRATGADTQYF. CDR3 coding DNA: TGTGCCGGCAGGGCGACAGGCGCAGATACGCAGTATTTT.

This clonotype was counted ten times or more. The chain employs TRBV5-1 and TRBJ2-1; TRBD2 aligns across 9 bases. Per the germline V gene, CDR1 is SGHRS and CDR2 is YFSETQ. V lost 4 bases and J lost 6; bases outside the gene matches: 8. The CDR3 spans 15 residues. The CDR3 sequence: CASSLTSGVPNEQFF. As DNA, the CDR3 is TGCGCCAGCAGCCTGACTAGCGGTGTCCCCAATGAGCAGTTCTTC.

This clonotype showed up just once. The V and J genes are TRBV28 and TRBJ2-7; the match to TRBD2 covers 11 bases. This CDR3 is 13 amino acids long. CDR1 MDHEN and CDR2 SYDVKM come from the germline V gene. V was clipped by 8 bases and J by 6 bases; unmatched bases: 6. CDR3 in DNA: TGTGCCAGCCAGGATAGCGGGGGGGCCGAGCAGTACTTC. Its translation: CASQDSGGAEQYF. The full variable domain, with the rest looked up from reference TRBV28 and TRBJ2-7, is DVKVTQSSRYLVKRTGEKVFLECVQDMDHENMFWYRQDPGLGLRLIYFSYDVKMKEKGDIPEGYSVSREKKERFSLILESASTNQTSMYLCASQDSGGAEQYFGPGTRLTVT.

The chain joins TRBV19 to TRBJ2-1, with 7 bases aligning to TRBD2. Germline assignment: CDR1 LNHDA and CDR2 SQIVND (reference sequence). This CDR3 has 15 residues. Trimming removed 4 bases from V and 2 bases from J; junction bases left unmatched: 5. CDR3 DNA: TGTGCCAGTAGTACGGATCTAGCGGCCTACAATGAGCAGTTCTTC. Residues: CASSTDLAAYNEQFF.

This clonotype was seen more than once but under ten times. V gene TRBV9 combines with J gene TRBJ2-3; 8 nucleotides align to TRBD2. Unmatched junction bases numbered 6, after V lost 6 bases and J lost 3 bases. The CDR3 is made up of 14 amino acids. Germline loops: CDR1 SGDLS, CDR2 YYNGEE. CDR3 DNA: TGTGCCAGCACGGGAGGGGGGGGGACAGATACGCAGTATTTT. It translates to CASTGGGGTDTQYF.